Below are 30 T cell receptor beta chains sequenced from a single sample in a study of blood T cells in healthy people across ages (dated by TCRdb to between 2014 and 2017). Library preparation was by 5' RACE. Data came from an Illumina HiSeq 2500. A second about 7 to 11 cycle PCR used a sample-barcoded 5' primer and a J-beta primer mix. TCRdb reprocessing: public reads trimmed at Q25 with fastp, clones called with MiXCR, in-frame beta chains kept. Records with the same CDR3 protein are collapsed into one entry carrying the most frequent genes and DNA. The sample table contains 730,000 or so distinct CDR3 sequences; only one count was recorded for roughly 43% of them. Of the sample, 30% falls within the top ten clones. Sequencing was performed on blood. All receptors derive from a man of 80 years or more in good health.

This clonotype was recorded a few times. V gene TRBV7-9 combines with J gene TRBJ1-5, with D maybe TRBD1 (6 bases). Trimming left V 6 bases short and J 5 bases short, with 26 bases between. Germline CDR1 SEHNR, CDR2 FQNEAQ (reference sequence). The CDR3 loop spans 18 amino acids. CDR3 loop: CASRPSPNTRDIYQPQHF. The CDR3 DNA sequence: TGTGCCAGCAGGCCTTCCCCAAACACCCGGGACATATATCAGCCCCAGCATTTT.

The V and J genes are TRBV11-2 and TRBJ2-1; D uncertain. Germline loops: CDR1 SGHAT, CDR2 FQNNGV. CDR3 length: 15 residues. Trimming took off 5 bases at V and 4 bases at J, with 15 bases between the two ends. The CDR3 DNA is TGTGCCAGCAGCAGCTTAATAGCCGTTTACAATGAGCAGTTCTTC. This encodes CASSSLIAVYNEQFF.

The CDR3, as DNA: TGTGCCAGCAGCCAAGATTTCAGGGCTGGGGCCAACGTCCTGACTTTC. This translates into CASSQDFRAGANVLTF. J is TRBJ2-6 and V is TRBV4-2; TRBD1 might be the D (5 bases). The germline V and J ends were trimmed by 0 bases and 2 bases, with 8 bases remaining between them. There are 16 residues in the CDR3. CDR1 is LGHNA, CDR2 YNFKEQ, per germline.

The chain is built from TRBV10-3 and TRBJ1-2; D is perhaps TRBD1 (5 bases). V dropped 0 bases and J dropped 2 bases, with 16 bases sitting between them. The germline V gene encodes CDR1 ENHRY and CDR2 SYGVKD. This CDR3 has 17 amino acids. As DNA, the CDR3 is TGTGCCATCAGTGAGTCGGCGGGGAAGGGGCCCAACTATGGCTACACCTTC. Its translation: CAISESAGKGPNYGYTF.

This clonotype came up many times. The rearrangement joins TRBV4-3 to TRBJ2-5, with a weak D call TRBD1 (7 bases). V gave up 0 bases and J gave up 5 bases, with 19 bases separating them. In germline, CDR1 is LGHNA, CDR2 YSLEER. The CDR3 is made up of 17 amino acids. The CDR3 is CASSQEWEDRLRETQYF. CDR3 nucleotide sequence: TGCGCCAGCAGCCAAGAATGGGAGGACAGGTTGCGGGAGACCCAGTACTTC.

In nucleotides, the CDR3 is TGTGCCAGCAGGGACAGGGGTGCCGGGGAGCTGTTTTTT. Translating it yields CASRDRGAGELFF. The gene calls are TRBV25-1 and TRBJ2-2; 9 bases match TRBD1. Germline CDR1 is MGHDK and CDR2 is SYGVNS. The CDR3 has 13 amino acids. V lost 6 bases to trimming and J lost 6 bases; unmatched junction nucleotides: 2.

The rearrangement uses TRBV2 and TRBJ1-2; D not certain. Germline V gives CDR1 SNHLY, CDR2 FYNNEI. With 0 bases removed from V and 8 bases from J, the gap between germline ends came to 10 bases. This CDR3 region has 13 residues. In nucleotides, the CDR3 is TGTGCCAGCAGTGAAGCTGGGGTCTTAGGCTACACCTTC. Its translation is CASSEAGVLGYTF.

V gene TRBV5-6 combines with J gene TRBJ2-3; D gene ambiguous. The V end lost 5 bases, the J end lost 0 bases, and 10 bases lay between the germline ends. From germline, CDR1 is SGHDT and CDR2 YYEEEE. This CDR3 comprises 14 residues. DNA for the CDR3: TGTGCCAGCAGTATAGGTTCTAGCACAGATACGCAGTATTTT. It encodes CASSIGSSTDTQYF.

This clonotype was seen more than once but under ten times. This chain joins TRBV6-5 and TRBJ2-7; D not certain. The CDR3 sequence is 13 residues long. Trimming cost V 2 bases and J 2 bases, with 7 bases left between them. Germline V CDR1 and CDR2: MNHEY, SVGAGI. In DNA, the CDR3 is TGTGCCAGCAGTTACGGGGATACCTACGAGCAGTACTTC. Amino acids: CASSYGDTYEQYF.

This clonotype came up many times. This chain connects TRBV6-1 to TRBJ2-1; D is ambiguous. The V gene's germline CDR1 is MNHNS and CDR2 SASEGT. There are 13 residues in the CDR3. Trimming removed 2 bases from V and 4 bases from J, with 6 bases in between. The CDR3 nucleotides read TGTGCCAGCAGTGAATTGGGTTACAATGAGCAGTTCTTC. This encodes CASSELGYNEQFF.

This clonotype is deemed medium-sized. The V and J genes are TRBV5-4 and TRBJ2-7, with a weak D call TRBD2 (5 bases). There are 14 residues in the CDR3. V dropped 4 bases and J dropped 0 bases, with 11 bases sitting between them. CDR1 and CDR2 from the germline V gene are SGHNT and YYREEE (reference sequence). CDR3 in DNA: TGTGCCAGCAGCCCCGAGGGAGACTCCTACGAGCAGTACTTC. Translated, it gives CASSPEGDSYEQYF.

This clonotype came up a few times. The chain is built from TRBV19 and TRBJ2-1, with D perhaps matching TRBD2 (5 bases). CDR1 is LNHDA, CDR2 SQIVND, per germline (reference sequence). This CDR3 spans 15 amino acids. The V end lost 5 bases, the J end lost 7 bases, and 18 bases lay between the germline ends. The CDR3 loop is CASSPHMRVGNEQFF. Written as DNA, the CDR3 is TGTGCCAGTAGTCCCCATATGAGGGTTGGGAATGAGCAGTTCTTC.

The V gene is TRBV28, the J gene TRBJ1-1; D gene ambiguous. Germline loops: CDR1 MDHEN, CDR2 SYDVKM. The CDR3 runs to 12 residues. Deletions cut 1 base from V and 6 bases from J, with 6 bases between. CDR3 residues: CASSLLSAEAFF. CDR3 bases: TGTGCCAGCAGTTTATTATCTGCTGAAGCTTTCTTT.

This clonotype has ten or more counts. The V gene is TRBV4-3, the J gene TRBJ2-3; 8 bases fit TRBD1. The CDR3 runs 14 residues. V lost 1 base and J lost 6; bases outside the gene matches: 3. In germline, CDR1 is LGHNA, CDR2 YSLEER. CDR3 DNA sequence: TGCGCCAGCAGCCAAGCGACAGGGGTGGATACGCAGTATTTT. It yields the protein CASSQATGVDTQYF.

The chain joins TRBV19 to TRBJ2-5, with unresolved D. The CDR3 loop spans 13 amino acids. V was trimmed by 2 bases and J by 2 bases, leaving 6 bases between them. From germline, CDR1 is LNHDA and CDR2 SQIVND (reference sequence). For the CDR3, the DNA is TGTGCCAGTAGTATATTCCCGCAAGAGACCCAGTACTTC. Amino acid sequence: CASSIFPQETQYF. Drawing the rest from reference TRBV19 and TRBJ2-5, the complete variable domain is DGGITQSPKYLFRKEGQNVTLSCEQNLNHDAMYWYRQDPGQGLRLIYYSQIVNDFQKGDIAEGYSVSREKKESFPLTVTSAQKNPTAFYLCASSIFPQETQYFGPGTRLLVL.

CDR3 nucleotides: TGTGCCAGCAGCCTAGATGGGGCTGGCCCCCAGCATTTT. Translated, it gives CASSLDGAGPQHF. The chain uses TRBV7-9 and TRBJ1-5, with a possible D match to TRBD1 (5 bases). The length of the CDR3 is 13 residues. Trimming left V 5 bases short and J 10 bases short, with 15 bases between. Per the germline V gene, CDR1 is SEHNR and CDR2 is FQNEAQ (reference sequence).

The genes are TRBV7-9 and TRBJ1-1, with TRBD1 matching over 7 bases. Germline CDR1 and CDR2: SEHNR and FQNEAQ (reference sequence). The CDR3 is 15 amino acids. V dropped 3 bases and J dropped 0; count of bases not matched to a gene: 4. CDR3 region: CASSLLGQVNTEAFF. The CDR3 DNA follows: TGTGCCAGCAGCTTGCTAGGACAGGTGAACACTGAAGCTTTCTTT.

The gene calls are TRBV7-2 and TRBJ2-3, with unresolved D. Trimming took off 0 bases at V and 2 bases at J, with 6 bases between the two ends. Germline V gene sequence: CDR1 SGHTA, CDR2 FQGNSA. The CDR3 extends over 14 amino acids. CDR3 coding DNA: TGTGCCAGCAGCTTAGCGGAAGCCACAGATACGCAGTATTTT. This codes for CASSLAEATDTQYF.

The genes are TRBV27 and TRBJ2-3; D remains unclear. The germline V gene has CDR1 MNHEY and CDR2 SMNVEV (reference sequence). The CDR3 covers 15 residues. The V gene lost 6 bases and the J gene lost 2 bases, with 15 bases spanning the gap. This CDR3 reads CASSLSGPTTDTQYF. CDR3 nucleotide sequence: TGTGCCAGCAGCCTTTCAGGACCCACCACAGATACGCAGTATTTT.

The chain combines TRBV28 with TRBJ1-1; 7 nucleotides agree with TRBD1. V dropped 5 bases and J dropped 0; count of bases not matched to a gene: 9. The CDR3 has 16 amino acids. Germline V lookup: CDR1 MDHEN, CDR2 SYDVKM. In DNA, the CDR3 is TGTGCCAGCAGTCCGTCGGGACAGACGGTGAACACTGAAGCTTTCTTT. As protein: CASSPSGQTVNTEAFF.

The sample holds a few counts of this clonotype. The genes are TRBV20-1 and TRBJ2-4, with D perhaps assigned TRBD1 or TRBD2 (5 bases each). The germline gives CDR1 DFQATT, CDR2 SNEGSKA (reference sequence). CDR3 size: 15 residues. V shed 4 bases and J shed 5 bases, with 18 bases lying between them. CDR3: CSAMTSGALENIQYF. CDR3 in DNA: TGCAGTGCTATGACGTCCGGGGCCCTGGAAAACATTCAGTACTTC.

This clonotype was picked up a small number of times. The J gene is TRBJ2-5, the V gene TRBV20-1, with no clear D. The V and J ends lost 5 bases and 0 bases respectively, with 13 bases between them. This CDR3 region has 14 residues. Germline loops: CDR1 DFQATT, CDR2 SNEGSKA (reference sequence). The CDR3 DNA reads TGCAGTGCTGCTGACATATCCTACCAAGAGACCCAGTACTTC. Translation gives CSAADISYQETQYF.

This clonotype was found a few times. The CDR3 DNA sequence: TGTGCCAGCCACGACATCAAAAACATTCAGTACTTC. Its translation: CASHDIKNIQYF. The chain combines TRBV6-6 with TRBJ2-4, with D unresolved. This CDR3 spans 12 amino acids. V lost 8 bases to trimming and J lost 3 bases, with 8 bases between them. Germline V gene lookup returns CDR1 MNHNY and CDR2 SVGAGI (reference sequence).

The rearrangement uses TRBV6-2 or TRBV6-3 and TRBJ2-7, with TRBD2 as a possible D gene (7 bases). Germline-derived CDR1 and CDR2 are MNHEY and SVGEGT. CDR3 length equals 13 residues. V lost 0 bases and J lost 10, with 13 bases in between. DNA of the CDR3: TGTGCCAGCAGTTACTCCCGGGGGGCGGAACAGTACTTC. It yields the protein CASSYSRGAEQYF.

This chain connects TRBV7-2 to TRBJ1-2; 8 positions agree with TRBD1. Germline assignment: CDR1 SGHTA and CDR2 FQGNSA. V was pared by 5 bases and J by 8 bases, with 16 bases of the junction left unmatched. The CDR3 has 16 residues. In nucleotides, the CDR3 is TGTGCCAGCAGCCCTACGCCGGACAGGGTGAATCGAGGCTACACCTTC. This translates into CASSPTPDRVNRGYTF.

This clonotype was seen a single time. The chain combines TRBV3-1 with TRBJ2-3; D is ambiguous. CDR3 length: 12 amino acids. Germline CDR1 is LGHDT and CDR2 is YNNKEL (reference sequence). Trimming took 3 bases from V and 5 from J, leaving 6 bases between them. The chain's CDR3 is CASSHLGDTQYF. The CDR3 DNA follows: TGTGCCAGCAGCCATCTAGGAGATACGCAGTATTTT.

This clonotype was counted a few times. V and J are TRBV5-1 and TRBJ1-1; maybe TRBD1 (5 bases). The ends were cut back, 2 bases at V and 8 bases at J, with 13 bases in the middle. The CDR3 covers 13 residues. Looked up from germline, CDR1 is SGHRS and CDR2 is YFSETQ. CDR3 region: CASSFSSGTEAFF. The CDR3 DNA reads TGCGCCAGCAGCTTTAGTTCCGGGACCGAAGCTTTCTTT. Using reference TRBV5-1 and TRBJ1-1 for the parts outside the CDR3, the full variable domain is KAGVTQTPRYLIKTRGQQVTLSCSPISGHRSVSWYQQTPGQGLQFLFEYFSETQRNKGNFPGRFSGRQFSNSRSEMNVSTLELGDSALYLCASSFSSGTEAFFGQGTRLTVV.

This chain joins TRBV6-6 and TRBJ2-5, with D hard to call. Germline V gives CDR1 MNHNY, CDR2 SVGAGI (reference sequence). Trimming cost V 0 bases and J 5 bases, with 13 bases left between them. The CDR3 sequence is 15 residues long. The CDR3 DNA is TGTGCCAGCAGTTACTCCGGAGCACAGCTGGAGACCCAGTACTTC. Protein sequence: CASSYSGAQLETQYF.

The genes are TRBV7-9 and TRBJ2-7, with TRBD2 as a possible D gene (7 bases). Trimming cost V 4 bases and J 4 bases, with 20 bases left between them. The CDR3 has 16 amino acids. Germline loops: CDR1 SEHNR, CDR2 FQNEAQ (reference sequence). The chain's CDR3 is CASSSVPGGTSYEQYF. The CDR3 nucleotides are TGTGCCAGCAGCTCAGTGCCGGGGGGCACGAGTTACGAGCAGTACTTC.

This clonotype was observed a single time. This chain uses TRBV28 with TRBJ2-5, with a weak D call TRBD1 (6 bases). This CDR3 region has 16 residues. Looked up from germline, CDR1 is MDHEN and CDR2 is SYDVKM. V lost 1 base and J 1 base, leaving 13 bases between the germline ends. CDR3: CASSLYTGSAQETQYF. CDR3 sequence (DNA): TGTGCCAGCAGTTTATACACAGGGTCAGCCCAAGAGACCCAGTACTTC.